The entry below describes one TCR beta chain. This clone was picked up one time. It has no known antigen specificity. No base quality information exists; no much larger clone differs at one position. This sample was included in a study of cytomegalovirus exposure and HLA in healthy donors (dated by TCRdb to about 2017). Regarding the study in general: An earlier analysis of some 600 of the donors reported under 300 Gb of sequence data and 117 million unique TCR beta sequences obtained from roughly 180 million T cells. Roughly 310 gigabases of sequencing data and 78 million or so unique TCR sequences were included in an early release covering about 700 HLA-typed donors. Of the approximately 400 genotyped donors, approximately 81% were placed in the genetic ancestry cluster associated with self-reported Caucasian donors. The study was designed to test whether signatures of past pathogen exposure could be identified by cataloging public T cell receptors. Using immunosequencing, the study profiled T cell repertoires from some 670 subjects and related those repertoires to cytomegalovirus serostatus. A separate validation cohort of approximately 120 different subjects was used in addition to the roughly 720-subject first cohort. High-throughput TCR immunosequencing, statistical association of individual TCRs with disease status, and machine learning were combined to predict cytomegalovirus infection status. A later analysis re-examined previously published TCR beta repertoires from just over 650 donors and added high-resolution HLA genotyping to investigate patterns of TCR occurrence. Rather than using new phenotypic data, the later analysis identified candidate immune exposures from TCR beta sequences and from how often those sequences occurred across donors. An earlier analysis of 587 of the donors used high-throughput TCR beta sequencing to judge whether each TCR beta V gene segment behaved as functional or pseudogenic. Donor age, sex, ethnicity and CMV serostatus were compiled together with the repertoire data. A later genetic analysis took genome-wide SNP genotypes for 398 of the 666 donors and used that subset as a discovery cohort. Every repertoire in the discovery cohort had been generated on one and the same sequencing platform. Both class I and class II loci were covered by HLA typing, at four-digit resolution. Typing coverage differed by locus: A, B, C, DRB1 and DQB1 were typed in about 629-640 donors, DQA1 in 500 to 550, DPA1 in around 600, and DPB1 in 472. Roughly 5 DR-DQ haplotypes were handled as single units for association and clustering, since linkage in the cohort was strong. Among about 360 genotyped donors of the cohort, an average of around 240,000 unique TCR beta nucleotide sequences were sequenced per donor, about a sixth of them non-productive. Findings and caveats that apply to the study as a whole: According to a later analysis, most CMV-associated TCR beta chains appeared to be HLA-restricted, and the HLA associations seemed to be driven largely by CMV exposure. The classifier was reported to diagnose cytomegalovirus status with high specificity and sensitivity in both the original and validation cohorts. The cohort was sequenced for TCR beta chains only, and without alpha or paired-chain data the features that could be detected were limited. A group of highly shared sequence variants was considered likely to be a technical artifact of the sequencing pipeline. Linkage disequilibrium might explain the correlated functional status among segregating V segments, but an unknown experimental factor could not be ruled out. For the cohort, immune exposure information was limited to CMV serostatus. When HLA alleles, especially DR and DQ, strongly co-occurred, attributing TCR associations to individual alleles was difficult. According to the authors, the approach could potentially be generalized to other disease states and immunological phenotypes. In a later genetic analysis, fewer N-insertions in productive TCRs were reported among donors in an Asian-associated ancestry cluster than the roughly 670-donor mean. Some IMGT-functional V segments, including TRBV6-2 and TRBV6-3, could not be told apart with the 87-base-pair reads, so those segments were excluded. Compared with equally common non-associated chains, HLA-associated TCR beta chains in a later analysis were more clonally expanded and had lower generation probabilities. A further reported finding was that TCR beta sequences accurately predicted the HLA-A and HLA-B alleles for most subjects in the first cohort. The study listed approximately 150 TCR beta chains as associated with cytomegalovirus. Because HLA typing was unavailable for some donors at each locus, only the typed subset was used in association tests. In a later genetic analysis, a missense DCLRE1C variant was associated with V-gene and J-gene trimming of TCR beta chains, and the association was replicated in an independent cohort. Presence/absence analyses assumed roughly uniform sequencing depth across donors, an assumption that may not hold. Several of the top co-occurrence clusters appeared to be linked to parvovirus B19, influenza, CMV and Epstein-Barr virus, according to a later analysis. While some public TCRs were present in many individuals, most TCR sequences turned up only very rarely across donors. About 15 rarely observed V segments, including chromosome 9 orphons, were excluded from the earlier analysis of almost 600 of the donors because counts were too low. In a later analysis, TCR association rates were found to vary across HLA loci, with the most associated TCRs seen for DRB1 alleles and the fewest for HLA-C alleles. Three of the identified cytomegalovirus-associated TCR beta chains were confirmed in vitro to be specific for cytomegalovirus antigens. In a later analysis, over 15,000 TCR beta sequences were associated with specific HLA alleles at a false discovery rate of 0.05. Broadly in line with IMGT annotations, most TCR beta V segments showed up in productive rearrangements about 90% or about 30% of the time in an earlier analysis of 450 to 750 of the donors.

Including the terminal cysteine and phenylalanine, the CDR3 comprises 16 residues. Just the 48-base CDR3 DNA is kept, in frame starting at base 1. Ends trimmed: V by 0 bases, J by 3 bases; bases unmatched to a gene: 8. CDR1 is given as SGDLS and CDR2 as YYNGEE, both from the germline V gene. Receptor amplification or capture employed the immunoSEQ multiplex PCR assay. For the multiplex PCR, a mixture combining 60 forward primers for TCR Vbeta segments and 13 reverse primers for TCR Jbeta segments was used. The CDR3 region of rearranged TCR beta genes was amplified from genomic DNA with a multiplex PCR assay. The amplified TCR beta libraries were sequenced on the Illumina HiSeq System as 87-base-pair reads. In the source study's methods: In a later analysis, roughly 80 million unique TCR beta chains were counted across the 500 to 850 repertoires, and approximately 11 million of these chains were shared by at least two donors. Raw reads were error-corrected and collapsed into unique sequences by a nearest-neighbor algorithm in which closely related sequences were merged to remove PCR and sequencing errors. Alignment of CDR3 sequences to IMGT reference sequences was used to assign V, D and J gene segments. Each retained sequence needed at least a six-nucleotide match to both a V gene segment and a J gene segment. A rearrangement was called productive if the CDR3 had no stop codons and remained in frame with V and J, and every other rearrangement was called non-productive. CDR3 was defined according to IMGT convention as the region running from the second conserved V-encoded cysteine to the conserved J-encoded phenylalanine. In an earlier analysis of around 600 of the donors, sequences lacking an unambiguous match to a single V gene segment were excluded. In an earlier analysis of 450 to 700 of the donors, V segments were called functional above 56.7% productive rearrangements and were called segregating when the between-donor standard deviation exceeded 5%. A statistical classification framework was built for diagnosing cytomegalovirus status from the catalog of TCR beta chain sequences. V and J gene assignment, in a later analysis, came from comparing TCR nucleotide sequences with IMGT/GENE-DB human TR gene sequences. The TCRdist pipeline was used in a later analysis to assign CDR3 sequences and most-parsimonious VDJ recombination scenarios. In a later analysis, each TCR beta chain was defined by its CDR3 amino acid sequence together with its V-gene family, and reads without a unique V-gene family were excluded. As a way to deal with suspected cross-contamination and a sequencing artifact, a later analysis dropped hundreds of nucleotide sequences that were highly shared and had low generation probability. In a later analysis, a clonal expansion index was calculated for each public chain from normalized within-repertoire ranks of inferred template counts. Generation probabilities in a later analysis came from a VDJ recombination model fitted to out-of-frame rearrangements, and those results were checked against IGoR. In a later analysis, hypergeometric tests were used to score TCR-TCR, TCR-HLA and TCR-CMV co-occurrence, with a repertoire-size bias correction applied to TCR pairs. False discovery rates were estimated in a later analysis by permuting HLA or CMV assignments 20 times. In a later analysis, co-occurring TCRs were grouped with DBSCAN, and TCRdist sequence similarity was added when clustering was performed within HLA-allele-positive subsets. For co-occurrence clustering, repertoires with fewer than 30,000 or more than 120,000 public chains were excluded, along with several repertoires with anomalous nucleotide sharing. The immuneACCESS repertoire file appears here via TCRdb, limited to in-frame rearrangements. These files lack a portion of the clones; in checked studies, under half of the deficit traces to unresolved V genes, and the cause of the others is not known. V, J and clone size were drawn from that table, and D and trimming were deduced from the DNA. The sample data list over 100,000 clones, and approximately 82% of these were observed just once. Clones ranked in the top ten supply 1.4% to 1.5% of the sample.

The cohort comprised 670 or so healthy bone marrow donors. At the time of sampling, all cohort members were nominally healthy, though unrecorded immune exposures were likely present. The donor was CMV seronegative and was included in the group of a few hundred seronegative cohort members. Every donor gave a peripheral blood sample, and the peripheral blood mononuclear cells from that sample were used for TCR beta sequencing. Genomic DNA was extracted from the blood cell samples with the Qiagen DNeasy Blood Extraction Kit. This TCR was recovered from a female donor in good health and CMV-seronegative. The chain links TRBV9 with TRBJ1-1; 7 middle bases align to TRBD1. The sequenced material came from PBMCs. CDR3 loop: CASSVGSPQGYTEAFF. The bases read TGTGCCAGCAGCGTAGGGTCACCACAGGGGTACACTGAAGCTTTCTTT.